This entry lists 12 T cell receptor beta chains sequenced from one sample in a study of blood T cell repertoires in COVID-19. Using immunoSEQ multiplex PCR, the repertoire was profiled, and TCRdb retains in-frame clones only, with some absent. The sample shows a few hundred thousand clones, 90% of them seen only once. Sample: peripheral blood. The receptors originated from a woman aged 25 to 39 with COVID-19, enrolled during active disease.

V gene TRBV10-3 combines with J gene TRBJ2-1; 14 positions agree with TRBD2. CDR3 length: 14 amino acids. Germline loops: CDR1 ENHRY, CDR2 SYGVKD. Trimming cost V 2 bases and J 9 bases; bases outside gene matches: 0. The CDR3 loop is CAISEGTSGSEQFF. In DNA form, the CDR3 reads TGTGCCATCAGTGAGGGGACTAGCGGGAGTGAGCAGTTCTTC.

V gene TRBV2 combines with J gene TRBJ2-3; 15 nucleotides match TRBD2. The CDR3 is 17 residues long. V gave up 4 bases and J gave up 5 bases; unmatched junction bases: 7. Germline CDR1 reads SNHLY; CDR2 reads FYNNEI. CDR3: CASSGTSGRARVDTQYF. The CDR3 DNA follows: TGTGCCAGCAGTGGGACTAGCGGGAGGGCCAGGGTAGATACGCAGTATTTT.

The chain links TRBV28 to TRBJ2-7; tentatively, D is TRBD2 (5 bases). CDR3 length equals 15 residues. The germline V and J ends were trimmed by 7 bases and 0 bases, with 16 bases remaining between them. Per germline, CDR1 MDHEN and CDR2 SYDVKM. The CDR3 region is CASNPIAKSSYEQYF. Here the CDR3 DNA reads TGTGCCAGCAACCCTATAGCGAAGAGCTCCTACGAGCAGTACTTC.

The chain recombines TRBV9 with TRBJ2-1; the D is unclear. The CDR3 covers 14 residues. Germline CDR1 SGDLS, CDR2 YYNGEE. V was cut by 0 bases and J by 4 bases, with 8 bases left in between. The DNA for the CDR3 is TGTGCCAGCAGCGTAGGGGCAGGTTACAATGAGCAGTTCTTC. This encodes CASSVGAGYNEQFF. Full variable domain (rest looked up from reference TRBV9 and TRBJ2-1): DSGVTQTPKHLITATGQRVTLRCSPRSGDLSVYWYQQSLDQGLQFLIQYYNGEERAKGNILERFSAQQFPDLHSELNLSSLELGDSALYFCASSVGAGYNEQFFGPGTRLTVL.

The rearrangement joins TRBV19 to TRBJ2-7; 9 positions match TRBD2. After removal of 1 base from V and 2 bases from J, the junction contained 12 bases not matched to a gene. CDR1 is LNHDA and CDR2 is SQIVND in the germline V gene (reference sequence). The CDR3 covers 18 residues. The CDR3 sequence: CASSIAPLAGKETYEQYF. Written as DNA, the CDR3 is TGTGCCAGTAGTATAGCTCCTCTAGCGGGAAAGGAGACCTACGAGCAGTACTTC.

V and J are TRBV6-5 and TRBJ1-3; TRBD1 is a possible D gene (5 bases). This CDR3 contains 15 residues. The germline CDR1 and CDR2 sequences are MNHEY and SVGAGI. Trimming took 6 bases from V and 0 from J, leaving 12 bases between them. DNA for the CDR3: TGTGCCAGCAGCAGGGTCTCTAGCTCTGGAAACACCATATATTTT. Translated, it gives CASSRVSSSGNTIYF.

The chain uses TRBV6-5 and TRBJ2-7, with D perhaps matching TRBD1 (6 bases). The CDR3 runs 12 residues. Germline CDR1 and CDR2: MNHEY and SVGAGI. Trimming removed 8 bases at V and 7 bases at J, with 15 bases between. DNA of the CDR3: TGTGCCAGCTTGGACAGCCCGCGGGAGCAGTACTTC. Translation: CASLDSPREQYF.

In DNA form, the CDR3 reads TGTGCCAGCAGTCTCCGGGACAGAACCGTTGGAGCCCAGCATTTT. Residues: CASSLRDRTVGAQHF. The rearrangement uses TRBV28 and TRBJ1-5; the match to TRBD1 covers 7 bases. This CDR3 contains 15 residues. J gave up 11 bases and V 5 bases, and 15 bases lay outside the gene matches. The germline gives CDR1 MDHEN, CDR2 SYDVKM.

The chain recombines TRBV6-2 or TRBV6-3 with TRBJ2-7, with 9 bases aligning to TRBD1. The CDR3 has 14 residues. Germline V gene sequence: CDR1 MNHEY, CDR2 SVGEGT. V was pared by 5 bases and J by 4 bases, with 6 bases of the junction left unmatched. CDR3 sequence (DNA): TGTGCCAGCAGTCACAGGGGGCAGTGGTACGAGCAGTACTTC. Residues: CASSHRGQWYEQYF.

This clone has more than one count but fewer than ten. This chain uses TRBV6-5 with TRBJ2-1; possible D gene TRBD2, 5 bases. Trimming stripped 0 bases from V and 6 bases from J, with 9 bases between. CDR3 size: 14 residues. Germline CDR1 MNHEY, CDR2 SVGAGI. CDR3 amino acids: CASSYSLGPNEQFF. As DNA, the CDR3 is TGTGCCAGCAGTTACTCACTAGGGCCCAATGAGCAGTTCTTC.

As for this clone: The same CDR3 can be traced to other DNA sequences in this sample. The V call is TRBV18, the J call TRBJ1-5; no definite D call. Trimming pared 3 bases from V and 2 bases from J, leaving 5 bases between. Germline V CDR1 and CDR2: KGHSH, LQKENI. The CDR3 is made up of 13 amino acids. CDR3 nucleotide sequence: TGTGCCAGCTCACCGGCGGGCAATCAGCCCCAGCATTTT. Its translation: CASSPAGNQPQHF.

The genes are TRBV12-5 and TRBJ2-3; D gene unclear. This CDR3 region has 13 residues. The V and J ends lost 1 base and 3 bases respectively, with 5 bases between them. Germline V lookup: CDR1 LGHNT, CDR2 FRNRAP. CDR3 protein: CASGLAGTDTQYF. In nucleotides, the CDR3 is TGTGCTAGTGGTTTGGCCGGGACAGATACGCAGTATTTT.